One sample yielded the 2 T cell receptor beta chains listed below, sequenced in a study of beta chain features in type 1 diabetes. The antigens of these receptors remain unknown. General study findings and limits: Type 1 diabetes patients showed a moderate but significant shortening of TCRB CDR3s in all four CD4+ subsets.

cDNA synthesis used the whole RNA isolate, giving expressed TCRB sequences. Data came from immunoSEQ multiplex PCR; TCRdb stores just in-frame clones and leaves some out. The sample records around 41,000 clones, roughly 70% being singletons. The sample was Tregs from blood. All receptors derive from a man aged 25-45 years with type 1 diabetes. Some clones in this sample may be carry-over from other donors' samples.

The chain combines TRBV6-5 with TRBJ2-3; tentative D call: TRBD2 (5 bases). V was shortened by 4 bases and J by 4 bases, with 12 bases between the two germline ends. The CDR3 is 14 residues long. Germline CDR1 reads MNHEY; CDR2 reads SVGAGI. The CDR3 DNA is TGTGCCAGCAGTTTAAGCGGAGGTTCAGATACGCAGTATTTT. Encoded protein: CASSLSGGSDTQYF.

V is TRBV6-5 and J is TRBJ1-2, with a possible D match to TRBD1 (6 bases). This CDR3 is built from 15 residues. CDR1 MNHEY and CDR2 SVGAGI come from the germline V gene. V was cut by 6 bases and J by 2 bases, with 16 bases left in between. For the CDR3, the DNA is TGTGCCAGCAGACCCCGGACAGAACAAAACTATGGCTACACCTTC. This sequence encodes CASRPRTEQNYGYTF.